In its sample, the clone carrying this TCR beta chain was seen many times. The sample comes from a study of neurological immune-mediated disorders. This CDR3 spans 17 amino acids. Losses at the gene ends were 2 bases for V and 0 bases for J; bases not matched to a gene: 7. Looked up from germline, CDR1 is SGHAT and CDR2 is FQNNGV. Synthesis of cDNA used 5'RACE (with 10-nucleotide random UMIs). Each CDR3 protein is one row after TCRdb ran MiXCR on the 5' RACE reads. The sample holds about 60,000 distinct CDR3 sequences; about 10% are singletons and the top ten take approximately 7%. Time point indicated: longitudinal time-point 1 (baseline).

This TCR came from a male donor with HTLV-1-associated myelopathy (HAM/TSP). Material: PBMCs. V and J are TRBV11-2 and TRBJ2-5, with 9 bases fitting TRBD2. CDR3 in amino acids: CASSLHGSGGHQETQYF. CDR3 bases: TGTGCCAGCAGCTTACATGGTAGCGGGGGACACCAAGAGACCCAGTACTTC.